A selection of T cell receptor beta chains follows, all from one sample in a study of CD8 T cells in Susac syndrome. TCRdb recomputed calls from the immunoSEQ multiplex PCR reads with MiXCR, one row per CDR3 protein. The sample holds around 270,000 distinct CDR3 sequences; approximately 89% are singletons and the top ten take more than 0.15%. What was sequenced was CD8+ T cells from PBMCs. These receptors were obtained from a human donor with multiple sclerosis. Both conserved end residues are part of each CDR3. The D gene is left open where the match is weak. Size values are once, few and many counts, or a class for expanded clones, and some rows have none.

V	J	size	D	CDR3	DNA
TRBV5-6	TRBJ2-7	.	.	CASSFFRSYEQYF	TGTGCCAGCAGCTTTTTCCGGTCCTACGAGCAGTACTTC
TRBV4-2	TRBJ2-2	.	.	CASSQASDGGDTGELFF	TGTGCCAGCAGCCAAGCTTCAGACGGTGGGGACACCGGGGAGCTGTTTTTT
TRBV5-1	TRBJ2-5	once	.	CASSLEASPLHAQETQYF	TGCGCCAGCAGCTTGGAGGCTAGCCCGCTCCATGCACAAGAGACCCAGTACTTC
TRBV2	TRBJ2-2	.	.	CASSDCKCRAGELFF	TGTGCCAGCAGTGATTGTAAATGCCGAGCCGGGGAGCTGTTTTTT
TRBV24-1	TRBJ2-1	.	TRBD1	CATGDRAYNEQFF	TGTGCCACGGGGGACAGGGCCTACAATGAGCAGTTCTTC
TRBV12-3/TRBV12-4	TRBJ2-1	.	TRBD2	CASRFAGGPENEQFF	TGTGCCAGCAGATTTGCGGGAGGGCCTGAAAATGAGCAGTTCTTC
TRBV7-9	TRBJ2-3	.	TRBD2	CASSLVVAGPQDTQYF	TGTGCCAGCAGCTTAGTTGTAGCGGGACCCCAGGATACGCAGTATTTT
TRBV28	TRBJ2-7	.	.	CASSPRGTEQYF	TGTGCCAGCAGTCCTAGGGGTACCGAGCAGTACTTC
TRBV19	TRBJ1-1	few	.	CASLDGVTEAFF	TGTGCCAGTCTCGATGGGGTGACTGAAGCTTTCTTT
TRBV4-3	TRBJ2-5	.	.	CASSQDRTSRETQYF	TGCGCCAGCAGCCAAGATAGAACTAGCCGGGAGACCCAGTACTTC
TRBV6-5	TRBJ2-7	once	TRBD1	CASSYGSGGSEQYF	TGTGCCAGCAGTTACGGGTCAGGGGGCAGCGAGCAGTACTTC
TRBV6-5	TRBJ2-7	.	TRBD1	CASSLTGDLYEQYF	TGTGCCAGCAGTCTAACAGGGGATTTATACGAGCAGTACTTC
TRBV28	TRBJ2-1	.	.	CASSFRGARNEQFF	TGTGCCAGCAGTTTCCGAGGGGCGCGCAATGAGCAGTTCTTC
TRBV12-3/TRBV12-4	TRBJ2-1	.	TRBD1	CASSYTGTGGNEQFF	TGTGCCAGCAGTTATACCGGGACAGGGGGAAATGAGCAGTTCTTC
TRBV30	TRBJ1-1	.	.	CAWSDGPGTEAFF	TGTGCCTGGAGTGATGGTCCAGGCACTGAAGCTTTCTTT
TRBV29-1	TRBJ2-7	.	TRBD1	CSARTGNREQYF	TGCAGCGCCCGGACAGGGAACCGCGAGCAGTACTTC
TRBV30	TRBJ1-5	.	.	CAWSVWGDQPQHF	TGTGCCTGGAGTGTGTGGGGGGACCAGCCCCAGCATTTT
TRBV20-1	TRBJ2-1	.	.	CSAHEPLRVHLPYYNEQFF	TGCAGTGCTCACGAGCCACTGAGGGTTCATCTGCCTTACTACAATGAGCAGTTCTTC
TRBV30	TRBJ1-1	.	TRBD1	CAWSVGTGYTEAFF	TGTGCCTGGAGTGTAGGGACAGGCTACACTGAAGCTTTCTTT
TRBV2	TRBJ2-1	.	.	CASSEKSGIRYNEQFF	TGTGCCAGCAGTGAAAAATCCGGGATTAGATACAATGAGCAGTTCTTC
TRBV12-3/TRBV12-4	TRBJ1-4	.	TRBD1	CASSLFGTGNEKLFF	TGTGCCAGCAGTTTGTTCGGGACAGGGAATGAAAAACTGTTTTTT
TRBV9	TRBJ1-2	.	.	CASSVGWTNSNYGYTF	TGTGCCAGCAGCGTAGGGTGGACAAACTCTAACTATGGCTACACCTTC
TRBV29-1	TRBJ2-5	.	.	CSVDEQKETQYF	TGCAGCGTTGATGAACAGAAGGAGACCCAGTACTTC
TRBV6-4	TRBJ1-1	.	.	CASSVGENTEAFF	TGTGCCAGCAGTGTCGGCGAGAACACTGAAGCTTTCTTT
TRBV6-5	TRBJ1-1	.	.	CASSLQMNTEAFF	TGTGCCAGCAGTTTACAGATGAACACTGAAGCTTTCTTT
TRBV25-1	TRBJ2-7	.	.	CASSDPGEGSANEQYF	TGTGCCAGCAGTGATCCGGGTGAGGGCAGTGCGAACGAGCAGTACTTC
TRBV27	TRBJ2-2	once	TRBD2	CASSLYVSGTNSGSVTGELFF	TGTGCCAGCAGTTTATACGTGTCCGGAACCAACAGCGGGAGTGTCACCGGGGAGCTGTTTTTT
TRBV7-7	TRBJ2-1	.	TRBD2	CASSSLPAGTYNEQFF	TGTGCTAGCAGCTCTCTCCCAGCGGGAACCTACAATGAGCAGTTCTTC
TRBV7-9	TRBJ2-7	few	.	CADEGQYF	TGTGCCGACGAAGGGCAGTACTTC
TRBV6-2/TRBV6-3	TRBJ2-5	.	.	CASSPTAGAPETQYF	TGTGCCAGCAGCCCCACTGCCGGGGCACCGGAGACCCAGTACTTC
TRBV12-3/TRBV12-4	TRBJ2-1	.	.	CASSWGRNEQFF	TGTGCCAGCAGTTGGGGGAGAAATGAGCAGTTCTTC
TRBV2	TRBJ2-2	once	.	CASSDKRSTGELFF	TGTGCCAGCAGTGACAAAAGGAGTACCGGGGAGCTGTTTTTT
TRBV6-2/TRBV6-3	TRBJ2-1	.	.	CASSPPFLVGPYNEQFF	TGTGCCAGCAGTCCCCCTTTTTTGGTGGGACCGTACAATGAGCAGTTCTTC
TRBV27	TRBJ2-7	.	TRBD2	CASSLSGRTSLYVQYF	TGTGCCAGCAGTTTATCGGGGAGGACTAGTCTCTACGTGCAGTACTTC
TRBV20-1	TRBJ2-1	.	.	CSARRGASESNEQFF	TGCAGTGCCAGACGGGGGGCTAGCGAGTCCAATGAGCAGTTCTTC
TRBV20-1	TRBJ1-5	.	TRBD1	CSAQDPGQLNQPQHF	TGCAGTGCTCAGGACCCGGGACAGCTAAATCAGCCCCAGCATTTT
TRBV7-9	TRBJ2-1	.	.	CASSLGGGGLYNEQFF	TGTGCCAGCAGCTTAGGAGGAGGGGGACTCTACAATGAGCAGTTCTTC
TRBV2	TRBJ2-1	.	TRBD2	CASMKAGGSYNEQFF	TGTGCCAGCATGAAAGCGGGGGGGTCCTACAATGAGCAGTTCTTC
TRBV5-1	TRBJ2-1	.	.	CASSLTGHYNEQFF	TGCGCCAGCAGCTTGACGGGACACTACAATGAGCAGTTCTTC
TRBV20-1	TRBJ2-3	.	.	CSAADRGSRGEQYF	TGCAGTGCTGCCGACAGGGGCAGCCGGGGGGAGCAGTATTTT
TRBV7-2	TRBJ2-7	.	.	CASSYPVGEQHEQYF	TGTGCCAGCAGCTATCCAGTAGGGGAGCAGCACGAGCAGTACTTC
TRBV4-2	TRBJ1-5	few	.	CASSQERDNSNQPQHF	TGTGCCAGCAGCCAAGAGAGGGACAACAGCAATCAGCCCCAGCATTTT
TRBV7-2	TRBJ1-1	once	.	CASSPLHLGFGAFF	TGTGCCAGCAGCCCTCTTCATCTGGGGTTCGGAGCTTTCTTT
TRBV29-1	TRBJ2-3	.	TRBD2	CSVEGSPGLAGYTDTQYF	TGCAGCGTTGAAGGGTCCCCGGGACTAGCGGGGTACACAGATACGCAGTATTTT
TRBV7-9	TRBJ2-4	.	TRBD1	CASTWNEGTGGVQYF	TGTGCCAGCACCTGGAACGAGGGGACAGGGGGTGTTCAGTACTTC
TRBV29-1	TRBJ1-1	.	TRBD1	CSVPRGPINTEAFF	TGCAGCGTCCCGAGGGGGCCAATCAACACTGAAGCTTTCTTT
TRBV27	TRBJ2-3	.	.	CASRGLGGADTQYF	TGTGCCAGCCGCGGGCTAGGAGGCGCAGATACGCAGTATTTT